Listed below are T cell receptor beta chains from one sample, sequenced in a study of OX40 agonist ivuxolimab in advanced cancers. Assay: immunoSEQ multiplex PCR; the TCRdb copy retains only in-frame clones and omits some. The sample contains about 31,000 clones, 80% to 90% of which appear only once. This specimen was CD4+ or CD8+ T cells sorted from blood, taken in a trial of the OX40 agonist ivuxolimab. These receptors all stem from an adult with an advanced solid tumor such as melanoma, head and neck, liver or kidney cancer. CDR3s include the opening cysteine and the closing phenylalanine or tryptophan. The order of the fields is D gene, clone size, V gene, J gene, CDR3 DNA, CDR3 protein. D genes are given only for firm matches. The size entry is marked missing in some rows and otherwise reads once, few, many or a size class.

d_gene: -; abundance: few; v_gene: TRBV7-2; j_gene: TRBJ1-2; CDR3nt: TGTGCCAGCAGCTTTGACATCTATGGCTACACCTTC; CDR3aa: CASSFDIYGYTF
d_gene: -; abundance: -; v_gene: TRBV28; j_gene: TRBJ2-5; CDR3nt: TGTGCCAGCAGTTTTAGCCTAGAGGAGACCCAGTACTTC; CDR3aa: CASSFSLEETQYF
d_gene: TRBD2; abundance: -; v_gene: TRBV5-4; j_gene: TRBJ2-3; CDR3nt: TGTGCCAGCAGCGTCCCTAGCGGGGGGGCCAGAGGAAATACGCAGTATTTT; CDR3aa: CASSVPSGGARGNTQYF
d_gene: TRBD1; abundance: -; v_gene: TRBV11-3; j_gene: TRBJ2-4; CDR3nt: TGTGCCAGCAGCTTAGGGACAGGGAGGAGTAACATTCAGTACTTC; CDR3aa: CASSLGTGRSNIQYF
d_gene: -; abundance: -; v_gene: TRBV6-1; j_gene: TRBJ1-2; CDR3nt: TGTGCCAGCAGTGAATCTGGACAGATAAACTATGGCTACACCTTC; CDR3aa: CASSESGQINYGYTF
d_gene: TRBD2; abundance: -; v_gene: TRBV9; j_gene: TRBJ2-1; CDR3nt: TGTGCCAGCAGCGTAGTAGGGACTAGCGGGAGGGGTTACAATGAGCAGTTCTTC; CDR3aa: CASSVVGTSGRGYNEQFF
d_gene: -; abundance: -; v_gene: TRBV7-9; j_gene: TRBJ2-7; CDR3nt: TGTGCCAGCAGCTTCTCCTACGAGCAGTACTTC; CDR3aa: CASSFSYEQYF
d_gene: TRBD2; abundance: -; v_gene: TRBV7-2; j_gene: TRBJ2-3; CDR3nt: TGTGCCAGCAGCATAAATAGCGGGGGGCTCACAGATACGCAGTATTTT; CDR3aa: CASSINSGGLTDTQYF
d_gene: TRBD1; abundance: -; v_gene: TRBV15; j_gene: TRBJ2-4; CDR3nt: TGTGCCACCCAACAGGGGGGAAACATTCAGTACTTC; CDR3aa: CATQQGGNIQYF
d_gene: TRBD1; abundance: -; v_gene: TRBV28; j_gene: TRBJ2-3; CDR3nt: TGTGCCAGCAGTACGAACGACAGGGGGGTTACAGATACGCAGTATTTT; CDR3aa: CASSTNDRGVTDTQYF
d_gene: -; abundance: -; v_gene: TRBV19; j_gene: TRBJ2-3; CDR3nt: TGTGCCAGTAGTTCCCGGACGGCAGATACGCAGTATTTT; CDR3aa: CASSSRTADTQYF
d_gene: TRBD2; abundance: -; v_gene: TRBV5-4; j_gene: TRBJ2-2; CDR3nt: TGTGCCAGCAGCCCGACTAGCGGGGGCCGGAGGGAGCTGTTTTTT; CDR3aa: CASSPTSGGRRELFF
d_gene: TRBD2; abundance: -; v_gene: TRBV7-2; j_gene: TRBJ2-5; CDR3nt: TGTGCCAGCAGCTTAGTTGTCGGACTAGCGGGGAAAGAGACCCAGTACTTC; CDR3aa: CASSLVVGLAGKETQYF
d_gene: TRBD1; abundance: -; v_gene: TRBV28; j_gene: TRBJ1-1; CDR3nt: TGTGCCAGCAGTTCAAGGGGGCTGGAAGCTTTCTTT; CDR3aa: CASSSRGLEAFF
d_gene: TRBD2; abundance: -; v_gene: TRBV27; j_gene: TRBJ2-3; CDR3nt: TGTGCCAGCAGGGGGACTAGCGGGAAGCCAGATACGCAGTATTTT; CDR3aa: CASRGTSGKPDTQYF
d_gene: TRBD1; abundance: -; v_gene: TRBV30; j_gene: TRBJ1-3; CDR3nt: TGTGCCTGGGAGGGACAGGGAATCTCTGGAAACACCATATATTTT; CDR3aa: CAWEGQGISGNTIYF
d_gene: TRBD2; abundance: -; v_gene: TRBV10-2; j_gene: TRBJ2-2; CDR3nt: TGCGCCAGCAGCGCCGTAGCGGGAGGGGGGTCCGGGGAGCTGTTTTTT; CDR3aa: CASSAVAGGGSGELFF
d_gene: -; abundance: -; v_gene: TRBV2; j_gene: TRBJ2-3; CDR3nt: TGTGCCAGCAGTGCTCAGGGCATGAGCACAGATACGCAGTATTTT; CDR3aa: CASSAQGMSTDTQYF
d_gene: TRBD1; abundance: once; v_gene: TRBV11-2; j_gene: TRBJ2-5; CDR3nt: TGTGCCAGCAGCTTATTTCGGAGTTGGGACAGGGGGCAAGAGACCCAGTACTTC; CDR3aa: CASSLFRSWDRGQETQYF
d_gene: -; abundance: once; v_gene: TRBV4-1; j_gene: TRBJ1-1; CDR3nt: TGCGCCAGCAGCCAAGAGCGAGACACTGAAGCTTTCTTT; CDR3aa: CASSQERDTEAFF
d_gene: -; abundance: once; v_gene: TRBV4-3; j_gene: TRBJ1-6; CDR3nt: TGCGCCAGCAGCCAAGAGGAGGGGAAGGGTAATTCACCCCTCCACTTT; CDR3aa: CASSQEEGKGNSPLHF
d_gene: TRBD1; abundance: -; v_gene: TRBV2; j_gene: TRBJ2-5; CDR3nt: TGTGCCAGCAGTGGATTACAGGGGTTAGGAGAGACCCAGTACTTC; CDR3aa: CASSGLQGLGETQYF
d_gene: TRBD2; abundance: -; v_gene: TRBV18; j_gene: TRBJ2-3; CDR3nt: TGTGCCAGCTCACTAGCGGGAGGGCCTAGTACAGATACGCAGTATTTT; CDR3aa: CASSLAGGPSTDTQYF
d_gene: -; abundance: -; v_gene: TRBV5-6; j_gene: TRBJ1-1; CDR3nt: TGTGCCAGCAGCTTGGAGTTTGGTCGGGAAGGGGGGAACACTGAAGCTTTCTTT; CDR3aa: CASSLEFGREGGNTEAFF
d_gene: TRBD2; abundance: -; v_gene: TRBV5-1; j_gene: TRBJ2-3; CDR3nt: TGCGCCAGCAGCCGTCTGGGCGGGGGGGGCACAGATACGCAGTATTTT; CDR3aa: CASSRLGGGGTDTQYF
d_gene: -; abundance: -; v_gene: TRBV29-1; j_gene: TRBJ2-7; CDR3nt: TGCAGCGTTGGGGGAGGGGGCGTGATGCACGAGCAGTACTTC; CDR3aa: CSVGGGGVMHEQYF
d_gene: TRBD2; abundance: -; v_gene: TRBV30; j_gene: TRBJ2-2; CDR3nt: TGTGCCTGGATAGGGAAGGCGGGGGGGAACACCGGGGAGCTGTTTTTT; CDR3aa: CAWIGKAGGNTGELFF
d_gene: TRBD1; abundance: few; v_gene: TRBV6-5; j_gene: TRBJ1-5; CDR3nt: TGTGCCAGCAGTCCTCTGGACAGGGATTTTCAGCCCCAGCATTTT; CDR3aa: CASSPLDRDFQPQHF
d_gene: -; abundance: -; v_gene: TRBV6-5; j_gene: TRBJ2-7; CDR3nt: TGTGCCATCCACGGCGGTCACTCCTACGAGCAGTACTTC; CDR3aa: CAIHGGHSYEQYF
d_gene: -; abundance: -; v_gene: TRBV4-1; j_gene: TRBJ2-7; CDR3nt: TGCGCCAGCAGCCAAGAATTGAGGCGCGAGCAGTACTTC; CDR3aa: CASSQELRREQYF
d_gene: TRBD1; abundance: -; v_gene: TRBV28; j_gene: TRBJ1-2; CDR3nt: TGTGCCAGCAGTTTACCCGGGGGGGGACAGGGTCTTGTTGGGGCTTATGGCTACACCTTC; CDR3aa: CASSLPGGGQGLVGAYGYTF
d_gene: -; abundance: -; v_gene: TRBV6-1; j_gene: TRBJ1-1; CDR3nt: TGTGTCCCTCCGCCGTACACGGCGGTAACTTTCTTT; CDR3aa: CVPPPYTAVTFF
d_gene: -; abundance: -; v_gene: TRBV6-5; j_gene: TRBJ1-2; CDR3nt: TGTGCCAGCAGTGCCTCAGGGACATGGCACACCTTC; CDR3aa: CASSASGTWHTF
d_gene: -; abundance: -; v_gene: TRBV19; j_gene: TRBJ1-2; CDR3nt: TGTGCCAGTAGTCCCGGACAGCGTCTAAGCCTCTACACCTTC; CDR3aa: CASSPGQRLSLYTF
d_gene: -; abundance: few; v_gene: TRBV7-2; j_gene: TRBJ2-1; CDR3nt: TGTGCCAGCAGCTTAGATAGGACGGGTTTGGGAAATGAGCAGTTCTTC; CDR3aa: CASSLDRTGLGNEQFF
d_gene: TRBD1; abundance: -; v_gene: TRBV11-2; j_gene: TRBJ2-2; CDR3nt: TGTGCCAGCAGCACCAGGGGGGGGACAGGGTACACCGGGGAGCTGTTTTTT; CDR3aa: CASSTRGGTGYTGELFF
d_gene: -; abundance: -; v_gene: TRBV19; j_gene: TRBJ1-2; CDR3nt: TGTGCTTCTCGATCGGGAATTGGCTACACCTTC; CDR3aa: CASRSGIGYTF
d_gene: -; abundance: -; v_gene: TRBV7-9; j_gene: TRBJ2-1; CDR3nt: TGTGCCAGCAGCTCGGGACAATACAATGAGCAGTTCTTC; CDR3aa: CASSSGQYNEQFF
d_gene: -; abundance: -; v_gene: TRBV9; j_gene: TRBJ2-5; CDR3nt: TGTGCCAGCAGCGTAGGTGGAGTCCAAGAGACCCAGTACTTC; CDR3aa: CASSVGGVQETQYF
d_gene: -; abundance: few; v_gene: TRBV27; j_gene: TRBJ2-7; CDR3nt: TGTGCCAGCAGTTTTAGTCAGGGGACCTACGAGCAGTACTTC; CDR3aa: CASSFSQGTYEQYF
d_gene: -; abundance: -; v_gene: TRBV28; j_gene: TRBJ2-7; CDR3nt: TGTGCCAGCACCGACAGGCGCGAGCAGTACTTC; CDR3aa: CASTDRREQYF
d_gene: TRBD1; abundance: -; v_gene: TRBV5-3; j_gene: TRBJ2-3; CDR3nt: TGTGCCAGAAGCTTGGAGACAGGGGAAACAGATACGCAACCAGATACGCAGTATTTT; CDR3aa: CARSLETGETDTQPDTQYF
d_gene: -; abundance: -; v_gene: TRBV28; j_gene: TRBJ1-5; CDR3nt: TGTGCCAGCAGTGTCAAGCGCAATCAGCCCCAGCATTTT; CDR3aa: CASSVKRNQPQHF
d_gene: TRBD1; abundance: -; v_gene: TRBV11-2; j_gene: TRBJ1-6; CDR3nt: TGTGCCAGCAGCTCCGGGACAGGGGGTTTTAATTCACCCCTCCACTTT; CDR3aa: CASSSGTGGFNSPLHF
d_gene: TRBD2; abundance: -; v_gene: TRBV4-1; j_gene: TRBJ2-5; CDR3nt: TGCGCCAGCAGCCTCCACCCGGCCGTGAGCGGGGGTGGGAAGGAGACCCAGTACTTC; CDR3aa: CASSLHPAVSGGGKETQYF
d_gene: TRBD2; abundance: -; v_gene: TRBV6-4; j_gene: TRBJ2-1; CDR3nt: TGTGCCAGCAGTGCGGGAGGACACAATGAGCAGTTCTTC; CDR3aa: CASSAGGHNEQFF
d_gene: TRBD1; abundance: few; v_gene: TRBV7-3; j_gene: TRBJ2-3; CDR3nt: TGTGCCAGCAGCTTCGGACAGGGGGCAGATACGCAGTATTTT; CDR3aa: CASSFGQGADTQYF
d_gene: TRBD1; abundance: -; v_gene: TRBV6-1; j_gene: TRBJ1-5; CDR3nt: TGTGCCAGCAGCGCGACAGGGTTCAATCAGCCCCAGCATTTT; CDR3aa: CASSATGFNQPQHF
d_gene: -; abundance: -; v_gene: TRBV18; j_gene: TRBJ2-1; CDR3nt: TGTGCCAGCTCGAGTGTGGCCAACAATGAGCAGTTCTTC; CDR3aa: CASSSVANNEQFF
d_gene: -; abundance: -; v_gene: TRBV25-1; j_gene: TRBJ2-2; CDR3nt: TGTGCCAGCAGTGGTGGGGGCCTGAACACCGGGGAGCTGTTTTTT; CDR3aa: CASSGGGLNTGELFF
d_gene: TRBD2; abundance: -; v_gene: TRBV28; j_gene: TRBJ2-5; CDR3nt: TGTGCCAGCAGTCCAGTAGCGGGGGACCATGGGGAGACCCAGTACTTC; CDR3aa: CASSPVAGDHGETQYF